Reported below is one T cell receptor (beta chain). The data stem from a study of control samples from healthy donors and cancer patients. The table came from immunoSEQ multiplex PCR; TCRdb's copy has only in-frame clones and leaves some out. This repertoire shows around 100,000 clones, roughly nine tenths found once; its top ten account for about 20%. Germline V gives CDR1 SNHLY, CDR2 FYNNEI. CDR3 size: 14 residues. Trimming cost V 5 bases and J 4 bases, with 15 bases left between them. The chain couples TRBV2 to TRBJ2-7; D is perhaps TRBD1 (6 bases). The origin of this receptor is a woman in her forties or fifties in good health. The sample was blood. DNA of the CDR3: TGTGCCAGCAGTTTCGGTACCGACAGGTACGAGCAGTACTTC. Translation gives CASSFGTDRYEQYF.